This T cell receptor beta chain is from a study of radiotherapy plus CTLA-4 blockade in lung cancer (dated by TCRdb to 2016 to 2019). Concerning the study at large: Among enrolled patients, roughly 17% had an objective response and 31% reached disease control.

Libraries were built with the immunoSEQ multiplex PCR assay. TCRdb limited this immuneACCESS table to in-frame rearrangements with V and J called. A share of clones is missing; checked studies link under half to unresolved V genes, and the rest is unexplained. This sample is represented by some 67,000 clones; more than 70% of them were singletons. Clones ranked in the top ten supply approximately 15% of the sample. There are 15 amino acids in the CDR3, from cysteine to phenylalanine inclusive. Of all the DNA, just the CDR3 is kept, 45 bases in frame from base 1. The germline V gene (reference sequence) yields SGHNT for CDR1 and YYREEE for CDR2. Germline trimming amounts to 3 bases on V and 4 bases on J, with 8 as the count of junction bases outside the gene matches. Concerning this clone itself: Its cognate antigen has yet to be identified. No much larger clone exists at a distance of one base, and base qualities are not known.

Here is what the overall study found, with its caveats: TCR clones derived from tumors expanded in peripheral blood after treatment with radiotherapy and ipilimumab. The strongest predictors of response were reported to be early dynamic shifts in blood T cell clones along with a rise in serum interferon-beta following radiation.

The study evaluated CTLA-4 blockade (ipilimumab) given together with focal radiation therapy in patients who had chemo-refractory metastatic non-small-cell lung cancer. The origin of this receptor is a human donor with non-small cell lung cancer whose response to radiotherapy plus ipilimumab could not be evaluated. Some clones in this sample may be carry-over from other donors' samples. The source material was peripheral blood, sampled from a patient treated with radiotherapy plus ipilimumab. Rearrangement joined TRBV5-4 to TRBJ2-3; the junction holds 7 bases that match TRBD2. The CDR3 protein sequence reads: CASSSAREGSDTQYF. In nucleotides, the sequence is TGTGCCAGCAGCTCCGCTAGGGAGGGGTCAGATACGCAGTATTTT.